This T cell receptor (beta chain) appears in the sequencing data of a study of OX40 agonist ivuxolimab in advanced cancers. At the level of the study: Three patients got partial responses; one had hepatocellular carcinoma and two had cutaneous melanoma.

Points from the study as a whole: At 0.1 to 3.0 mg/kg and by week 6, clonal expansion occurred in CD4+ and CD8+ blood T cells.

V shed 5 bases, J shed 5 bases, and the junction held 4 bases outside the gene matches. CDR3 length: 13 amino acids. Germline V gene lookup returns CDR1 MGHDK and CDR2 SYGVNS. In the case of this clone: What it binds is unknown.

Some clones are missing from TCRdb's copy, which holds only in-frame ones; the method was immunoSEQ multiplex PCR. The data show 71,000 or so clones, 80% to 95% seen once. The cohort excluded patients with autoimmune disease history or systemic immunosuppression. Sequenced here: CD4+ or CD8+ T cells sorted from blood, sampled in a trial of the OX40 agonist ivuxolimab. The V gene is TRBV25-1, the J gene TRBJ2-5; 8 bases fit TRBD1. The receptor was derived from an adult with an advanced solid tumor such as melanoma, head and neck, liver or kidney cancer. The CDR3 DNA reads TGTGCCAGCAGTTTACAGGGGGTTGAGACCCAGTACTTC. Protein product: CASSLQGVETQYF. The complete variable domain, with remaining parts taken from reference TRBV25-1 and TRBJ2-5, reads EADIYQTPRYLVIGTGKKITLECSQTMGHDKMYWYQQDPGMELHLIHYSYGVNSTEKGDLSSESTVSRIRTEHFPLTLESARPSHTSQYLCASSLQGVETQYFGPGTRLLVL.